One T cell receptor beta chain is described in this entry. The antigen is not known. This specimen belongs to a study of blood T cells in healthy people across ages. Regarding the study as a whole: Fewer expanded clones and more diversity marked long-lived versus aged donors.

The authors ran a second PCR of roughly 6 to 12 cycles using a sample-barcoded 5' primer and a J-beta primer mix. Each CDR3 protein is one row after TCRdb ran MiXCR on the 5' RACE reads. The top ten hold about an eighth of the sample, which has fewer than 950,000 distinct CDR3 sequences, about 36% seen once. Germline CDR1 is DFQATT and CDR2 is SNEGSKA (reference sequence). This CDR3 spans 13 amino acids. The V gene end was trimmed by 7 bases and the J gene end by 0 bases; junction bases not matched to a gene: 6. The clonotype originates from a man between 18 and 35 years old in good health. The sequenced material came from blood. The chain is built from TRBV20-1 and TRBJ2-7; TRBD2 matches 7 bases. This chain's CDR3 is CSVTGGGSYEQYF. Here the CDR3 DNA reads TGCAGTGTTACCGGCGGGGGCTCCTACGAGCAGTACTTC.